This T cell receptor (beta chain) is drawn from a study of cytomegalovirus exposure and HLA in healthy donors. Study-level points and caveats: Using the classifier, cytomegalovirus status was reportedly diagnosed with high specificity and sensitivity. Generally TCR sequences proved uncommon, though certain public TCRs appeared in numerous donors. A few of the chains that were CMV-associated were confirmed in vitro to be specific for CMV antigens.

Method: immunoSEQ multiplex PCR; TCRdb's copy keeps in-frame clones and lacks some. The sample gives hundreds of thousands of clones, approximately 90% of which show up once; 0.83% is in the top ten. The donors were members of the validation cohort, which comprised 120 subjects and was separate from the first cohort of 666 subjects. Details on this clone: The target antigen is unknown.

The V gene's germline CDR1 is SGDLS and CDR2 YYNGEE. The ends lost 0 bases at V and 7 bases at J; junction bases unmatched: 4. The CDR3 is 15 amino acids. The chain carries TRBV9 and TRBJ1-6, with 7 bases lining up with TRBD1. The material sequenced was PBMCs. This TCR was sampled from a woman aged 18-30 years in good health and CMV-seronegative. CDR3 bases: TGTGCCAGCAGCGTAGAGGCAGGGGGAAATTCACCCCTCCACTTT. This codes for CASSVEAGGNSPLHF.